The 25 T cell receptor beta chains below all came from one sample that was sequenced in a study of PD-1 blockade in classical Hodgkin lymphoma. Time point specified: newly diagnosed, previously untreated cHL patient sample. The table came from immunoSEQ multiplex PCR; TCRdb's copy has only in-frame clones and leaves some out. The profile shows some 70,000 clones, roughly 93% of them singletons. Source material: peripheral blood mononuclear cells (PBMCs). Receptors were obtained from a human donor with classical Hodgkin lymphoma.

The chain employs TRBV7-9 and TRBJ2-1; D unclear. Trimming removed 9 bases from V and 7 bases from J, with 13 bases in between. CDR1 SEHNR and CDR2 FQNEAQ come from the germline V gene (reference sequence). This CDR3 contains 12 residues. As DNA, the CDR3 is TGTGCCAGTTATTTAGACGGGAATGAGCAGTTCTTC. It specifies CASYLDGNEQFF.

This rearrangement joins TRBV5-1 to TRBJ2-7; 7 bases are shared with TRBD2. CDR3 size: 15 residues. Trimming cost V 0 bases and J 2 bases; bases outside gene matches: 5. Germline CDR1 reads SGHRS; CDR2 reads YFSETQ. The CDR3 reads CASSLGRGSTYEQYF. The CDR3 DNA follows: TGCGCCAGCAGCTTGGGGCGGGGGAGTACCTACGAGCAGTACTTC.

This clone showed up just once. The CDR3 loop is CASSLLAATYNEQFF. The DNA of the CDR3 is TGTGCCAGCAGCTTGCTAGCTGCTACCTACAATGAGCAGTTCTTC. V and J are TRBV5-5 and TRBJ2-1; perhaps TRBD2 as D (5 bases). This CDR3 contains 15 residues. V shed 1 base and J shed 2 bases, with 10 bases lying between them. Germline V lookup: CDR1 SGHKS, CDR2 YYEKEE (reference sequence).

V and J are TRBV7-3 and TRBJ1-2, with unresolved D. The germline CDR1 and CDR2 sequences are SGHTA and FQGTGA. There are 13 residues in the CDR3. V dropped 5 bases and J dropped 9 bases, with 16 bases sitting between them. The CDR3 DNA follows: TGTGCCAGCAGCACATATCTTGCGCCGAGCTACACCTTC. Its translation: CASSTYLAPSYTF. Drawing the rest from reference TRBV7-3 and TRBJ1-2, the complete variable domain is GAGVSQTPSNKVTEKGKYVELRCDPISGHTALYWYRQSLGQGPEFLIYFQGTGAADDSGLPNDRFFAVRPEGSVSTLKIQRTERGDSAVYLCASSTYLAPSYTFGSGTRLTVV.

The rearrangement joins TRBV7-9 to TRBJ2-2; D not resolved. The V and J ends lost 5 bases and 1 base respectively, with 11 bases between them. Germline V gene lookup returns CDR1 SEHNR and CDR2 FQNEAQ (reference sequence). The CDR3 is made up of 15 amino acids. The CDR3 spells CASSREGMNTGELFF. As DNA, the CDR3 is TGTGCCAGCAGCAGGGAAGGGATGAACACCGGGGAGCTGTTTTTT.

This chain links TRBV7-8 with TRBJ1-3; 8 bases line up with TRBD1. V lost 1 base to trimming and J lost 4 bases; unmatched junction nucleotides: 6. CDR3 length: 16 residues. Germline CDR1 reads SGHVS; CDR2 reads FQNEAQ. CDR3 loop: CASSLGARGPGNTIYF. The CDR3 DNA sequence: TGTGCCAGCAGCTTAGGGGCCAGGGGGCCAGGAAACACCATATATTTT.

The chain is built from TRBV10-1 and TRBJ2-7; 8 nucleotides match TRBD1. CDR1 is WNHNN and CDR2 is SYGVQD in the germline V gene (reference sequence). The CDR3 extends over 12 amino acids. V dropped 8 bases and J dropped 7; count of bases not matched to a gene: 7. The CDR3, as DNA: TGCGCCAGCGGGGACAGGTCGGGGGAGCAGTACTTC. Residues: CASGDRSGEQYF.

The V gene is TRBV28, the J gene TRBJ2-4; 7 nucleotides align to TRBD2. Germline assignment: CDR1 MDHEN and CDR2 SYDVKM. The ends lost 1 base at V and 6 bases at J; junction bases unmatched: 3. This CDR3 is 14 amino acids long. CDR3 nucleotide sequence: TGTGCCAGCAGTTTATTCGCTAGCGGAAACATTCAGTACTTC. It codes for CASSLFASGNIQYF.

This clone was counted a single time. The chain has TRBV5-1 and TRBJ1-3; no clear D. Germline-derived CDR1 and CDR2 are SGHRS and YFSETQ. The CDR3 contains 15 residues. Deletions cut 1 base from V and 2 bases from J, with 10 bases between. This chain's CDR3 is CASSLLPSTGNTIYF. DNA of the CDR3: TGCGCCAGCAGCTTGCTCCCGTCCACTGGAAACACCATATATTTT.

The sample holds a few counts of this clone. V and J are TRBV10-2 and TRBJ1-2; D uncertain. Germline V CDR1 and CDR2: WSHSY, SAAADI. Trimming took off 5 bases at V and 8 bases at J, with 15 bases between the two ends. CDR3 length: 13 residues. Here the CDR3 DNA reads TGCGCCAGCAGTCTCTCCAGGATCCGCGGCTACACCTTC. Protein product: CASSLSRIRGYTF.

The V gene is TRBV5-6, the J gene TRBJ1-2; D is undetermined. Trimming pared 1 base from V and 5 bases from J, leaving 12 bases between. The germline V gene has CDR1 SGHDT and CDR2 YYEEEE. The CDR3 is 14 residues long. The CDR3 here is CASSLSRFLYGYTF. The CDR3 bases are TGTGCCAGCAGCTTGTCGAGGTTCTTATATGGCTACACCTTC.

The chain is built from TRBV4-1 and TRBJ2-7; a possible D gene is TRBD1 (5 bases). Germline values: CDR1 MGHRA, CDR2 YSYEKL. The CDR3 spans 13 residues. V lost 4 bases to trimming and J lost 4 bases, with 11 bases between them. Written as DNA, the CDR3 is TGCGCCAGCAGCCCAGGGCTGACGTACGAGCAGTACTTC. It specifies CASSPGLTYEQYF.

The genes are TRBV4-1 and TRBJ2-5; perhaps D is TRBD1 or TRBD2 (5 bases each). The length of the CDR3 is 16 residues. V gave up 1 base and J gave up 5 bases, with 17 bases separating them. Germline V gives CDR1 MGHRA, CDR2 YSYEKL. This CDR3 reads CASSQVGVRPWETQYF. The CDR3 nucleotides are TGCGCCAGCAGCCAAGTGGGGGTGAGGCCCTGGGAGACCCAGTACTTC.

The J gene is TRBJ1-5, the V gene TRBV6-5; D perhaps matches TRBD1 (5 bases). CDR1 is MNHEY, CDR2 SVGAGI, per germline. The CDR3 has 15 amino acids. The V and J ends lost 2 bases and 3 bases respectively, with 11 bases between them. Here the CDR3 DNA reads TGTGCCAGCAGTTACAGGGGATTCATCAATCAGCCCCAGCATTTT. This translates into CASSYRGFINQPQHF.

This clone was seen just once. The CDR3 DNA reads as TGCAGCGTCGAGTTTCTAGCGGGAGGGCCGGGAGAGACCCAGTACTTC. This codes for CSVEFLAGGPGETQYF. The V call is TRBV29-1, the J call TRBJ2-5, with 12 bases fitting TRBD2. V shed 6 bases and J 4 bases; nucleotides not matched to a gene: 12. This CDR3 is built from 16 residues. Germline V gene sequence: CDR1 SQVTM, CDR2 ANQGSEA.

V and J are TRBV30 and TRBJ1-2, with D possibly TRBD1 on 5 matching bases. The CDR3 contains 12 residues. The germline V gene has CDR1 GTSNPN and CDR2 SVGIG (reference sequence). V was trimmed by 1 base and J by 6 bases, leaving 9 bases between them. This chain's CDR3 is CAWSDGDHGYTF. Written as DNA, the CDR3 is TGTGCCTGGAGTGACGGGGACCATGGCTACACCTTC.

CDR3 in amino acids: CASSPGWGTTDTQYF. The DNA for the CDR3 is TGTGCCAGCAGCCCAGGGTGGGGGACCACAGATACGCAGTATTTT. The V and J genes are TRBV6-5 and TRBJ2-3; possibly TRBD1 or TRBD2 for D (5 bases each). Germline V gene sequence: CDR1 MNHEY, CDR2 SVGAGI. The CDR3 is 15 amino acids. V lost 6 bases to trimming and J lost 2 bases, with 15 bases between them.

The chain has TRBV18 and TRBJ1-5, with a tentative D call TRBD1 (5 bases). The CDR3 contains 13 residues. Trimming left V 8 bases short and J 1 base short, with 9 bases between. Germline CDR1 KGHSH, CDR2 LQKENI. In DNA, the CDR3 is TGTGCCAGCGGCCGGGACAGCAATCAGCCCCAGCATTTT. It yields the protein CASGRDSNQPQHF.

The chain employs TRBV5-6 and TRBJ1-1; 9 nucleotides agree with TRBD1. The CDR3 is 14 residues long. V lost 4 bases to trimming and J lost 4 bases; unmatched junction nucleotides: 5. CDR1 and CDR2 (germline): SGHDT, YYEEEE. CDR3 protein: CASSPTDRGTEAFF. CDR3 DNA sequence: TGTGCCAGCAGCCCCACGGACAGGGGCACTGAAGCTTTCTTT.

This chain links TRBV28 with TRBJ1-4; 9 nucleotides agree with TRBD1. The CDR3 totals 14 residues. V trimming: 5 bases; J trimming: 7 bases; junction bases outside the gene matches: 5. Germline assignment: CDR1 MDHEN and CDR2 SYDVKM. CDR3 loop: CASSRDREIEKLFF. The CDR3 coding sequence is TGTGCCAGCAGTAGGGACAGGGAGATTGAAAAACTGTTTTTT.

The V and J genes are TRBV4-1 and TRBJ1-1; 10 positions match TRBD1. V lost 4 bases to trimming and J lost 11 bases; unmatched junction nucleotides: 4. The germline gives CDR1 MGHRA, CDR2 YSYEKL. The CDR3 is 12 amino acids. CDR3 nucleotide sequence: TGCGCCAGCAGCCTAGGACAGGGGGTGGCTTTCTTT. Translating it yields CASSLGQGVAFF.

This clone was counted once. The V gene is TRBV6-5, the J gene TRBJ2-5; no clear D gene. The CDR3 contains 9 residues. Deletions cut 5 bases from V and 5 bases from J, with 0 bases between. CDR1 and CDR2 (germline): MNHEY, SVGAGI. Here the CDR3 reads CASSETQYF. Written as DNA, the CDR3 is TGTGCCAGCAGTGAGACCCAGTACTTC.

This sequence joins TRBV5-1 and TRBJ1-1; D not certain. V was shortened by 1 base and J by 0 bases, with 7 bases between the two germline ends. The CDR3 totals 14 residues. The germline CDR1 and CDR2 sequences are SGHRS and YFSETQ. For the CDR3, the DNA is TGCGCCAGCAGCTTGACAGCGATGAACACTGAAGCTTTCTTT. Translation: CASSLTAMNTEAFF.

The chain has TRBV4-1 and TRBJ1-3; D is uncertain. The ends were cut back, 2 bases at V and 0 bases at J, with 8 bases in the middle. Germline CDR1 reads MGHRA; CDR2 reads YSYEKL. The CDR3 contains 15 residues. As DNA, the CDR3 is TGCGCCAGCAGCCAACTAGCCCTCTCTGGAAACACCATATATTTT. It translates to CASSQLALSGNTIYF.

The V and J genes are TRBV7-2 and TRBJ2-5, with D perhaps TRBD1 (5 bases). CDR3 length equals 15 residues. Per germline, CDR1 SGHTA and CDR2 FQGNSA. Between the trimmed V and J ends, which lost 4 bases and 3 bases, there was a span of 15 bases. DNA of the CDR3: TGTGCCAGCAGCTCCCCTTCACACAGGAAAGAGACCCAGTACTTC. Amino acids: CASSSPSHRKETQYF.